The T cell receptor beta chain under discussion was sequenced for a study of shared clonotypes between healthy human individuals. CDR1 and CDR2 (germline): SGHRS, YFSETQ. CDR3 length: 15 residues. The V gene lost 0 bases and the J gene lost 4 bases, with 11 bases spanning the gap. Nashville, Tennessee was home to all donors, each a Caucasian adult. TCRdb keeps only in-frame clones here, not all; method: immunoSEQ multiplex PCR. The sample carries about 490,000 clones, 70% to 85% recorded once. This receptor was taken from a woman aged 40 to 50 in good health. Some clones in this sample may be carry-over from other donors' samples. Sequenced: PBMCs. V usage is TRBV5-1 and J usage is TRBJ1-5, with a possible D match to TRBD1 (6 bases). Here the CDR3 reads CASSLAGDLNQPQHF. CDR3 coding DNA: TGCGCCAGCAGCTTGGCAGGGGACCTTAATCAGCCCCAGCATTTT.